The rows below give T cell receptor beta chains drawn from one sample of a study of regulatory T cells in long-lasting Graves disease. TCRdb analysed the multiplex PCR reads with MiXCR anew, one entry per CDR3 protein. Of 430,000 or so distinct CDR3 sequences in the sample, 21% were seen once. Source: peripheral blood mononuclear cells (PBMCs), taken when the disease was refractory, from a patient treated with antithyroid drugs. These receptors all stem from a female donor with Graves disease. Each CDR3 is given with its conserved first and last residue. A D gene is named only where the DNA matches it firmly. A row's size may be missing; if present it is once, few, many or a size class.

D gene	V gene	clone size	J gene	CDR3 DNA	CDR3 protein
-	TRBV28	few	TRBJ2-7	TGTGCCAGCAGTCCGGAGCACTTAAGCTCCTACGAGCAGTACTTC	CASSPEHLSSYEQYF
-	TRBV10-2	-	TRBJ1-1	TGCGCCAGCAGCGCAAACTTCCAGGGGACTGAAGCTTTCTTT	CASSANFQGTEAFF
TRBD2	TRBV7-9	-	TRBJ2-7	TGTGCCAGCAGCTTGGGGGGACTAGCGGGAGAAGAGCAGCACTTC	CASSLGGLAGEEQHF
-	TRBV12-3/TRBV12-4	-	TRBJ2-7	TGTGCCAGCAGTCCTGACATTAACTCCTACGAGCAGTACTTC	CASSPDINSYEQYF
-	TRBV11-2	many	TRBJ2-6	TGTGCCAGCAGCTACCAGGATGCTGGGGCCAACGTCCTGACTTTC	CASSYQDAGANVLTF
TRBD1	TRBV5-4	many	TRBJ1-1	TGTGCCAGCAGCGGGGACAGTGAAGCTTTCTTT	CASSGDSEAFF
-	TRBV11-2	many	TRBJ1-6	TGTGCCAGCAGCTTAGATGGGGCAGGAGTCCACTTT	CASSLDGAGVHF
-	TRBV27	few	TRBJ1-5	TGTGCCAGCAGTAATGGCCCCAATCAGCCCCAGCATTTT	CASSNGPNQPQHF
-	TRBV4-1	-	TRBJ1-1	TGCGCCAGCAGTCTCGACAGATCAACAGGACCTGAAGCTTTCTTT	CASSLDRSTGPEAFF
-	TRBV19	many	TRBJ2-7	TGTGCCAGTAGTGCCCAGGATGCCCCCACCTACGAGCAGTACTTC	CASSAQDAPTYEQYF
-	TRBV19	-	TRBJ2-5	TGTGCCAGTAGCCCATCGAGGGGAGAGACCCAGTACTTC	CASSPSRGETQYF
-	TRBV11-2	many	TRBJ2-7	TGTGCCAGCAGCGACATCGTCCAGGACAAAAAAGCCTACGAGCAGTACTTC	CASSDIVQDKKAYEQYF
-	TRBV6-1	few	TRBJ1-3	TGTGCCAGCGGGGGGAAGACGGCCGGAAACACCATATATTTT	CASGGKTAGNTIYF
-	TRBV2	few	TRBJ1-5	TGTGCCAGCAGAAAGGACAGTTCTTTTAGCAATCAGCCCCAGCATTTT	CASRKDSSFSNQPQHF
-	TRBV7-9	few	TRBJ1-4	TGTGCCAGCAGCTTCTCCCGGACAGTTCGGGAAAAACTGTTTTTT	CASSFSRTVREKLFF
-	TRBV28	few	TRBJ2-3	TGTGCCAGCAGTTTCCGACAGGGGACTAGCCCAGATACGCAGTATTTT	CASSFRQGTSPDTQYF
TRBD2	TRBV20-1	-	TRBJ2-7	TGCAGTGCCGGGAGGGCTAGCGAATCCTACGAGCAGTACTTC	CSAGRASESYEQYF
-	TRBV28	many	TRBJ2-5	TGTGCCAGCAGTTTAGCACCCGTCCAAGAGACCCAGTACTTC	CASSLAPVQETQYF